The clone carrying this T cell receptor beta chain showed up many times. TCRdb recomputed calls from the RT-PCR reads with MiXCR, one row per CDR3 protein. Of 600,000 to 850,000 distinct CDR3 sequences listed, 14% are singletons. Germline V CDR1 and CDR2: KGHDR, SFDVKD. The length of the CDR3 is 13 residues. The junction had 9 bases not matched to a gene; V was cut back by 7 bases and J by 7 bases. This record belongs to a study of response to subunit inactivated influenza vaccine. The clonotype comes from a man in his fifties or sixties who received an inactivated influenza vaccine. J is TRBJ2-7 and V is TRBV24-1; 7 bases agree with TRBD2. Sample: PBMCs from blood, taken 14 to 15 days before vaccination. CDR3: CATSAITSAEQYF. In DNA form, the CDR3 reads TGTGCCACCAGCGCCATTACTAGCGCGGAGCAGTACTTC.